A single sample is the source of the 2 T cell receptor beta chains below, sequenced in a study of early T cells in non-severe SARS-CoV-2 infection. From the 5' RACE reads, TCRdb called clonotypes with MiXCR, one entry per CDR3 protein. The data contain around 46,000 distinct CDR3 sequences, roughly 5% of them seen just once; the ten biggest clones take up about 5%. The sequenced sample was whole blood, obtained at baseline. All receptors derive from an adult who was a healthcare worker with PCR-confirmed SARS-CoV-2 infection or an uninfected control (not recorded which).

This clonotype was found many times. The rearrangement links TRBV6-6 to TRBJ2-7, with TRBD1 matching over 8 bases. CDR1 and CDR2 from the germline V gene are MNHNY and SVGAGI (reference sequence). V trimming: 2 bases; J trimming: 2 bases; junction bases outside the gene matches: 5. The CDR3 is made up of 15 amino acids. This CDR3 reads CASSYRQGPTYEQYF. CDR3 nucleotides: TGTGCCAGCAGTTACAGACAGGGGCCGACCTACGAGCAGTACTTC.

In its sample, this clonotype was seen many times. The junction and the germline gene differ at one end; a read error may be behind it. The J gene is TRBJ2-3, the V gene TRBV7-3; D is perhaps TRBD1 (6 bases). Germline V gives CDR1 SGHTA, CDR2 FQGTGA. The CDR3 sequence is 16 residues long. CDR3 nucleotides: TGTGCCAGCAGCGTAACGAGGGGGAGTAGCACAGATACGCAGTATTTT. Its translation: CASSVTRGSSTDTQYF.